The subject of this entry is one T cell receptor (beta chain). V gave up 6 bases and J gave up 10 bases, with 12 bases separating them. The CDR3 runs to 12 residues. CDR1 is SGHTA, CDR2 FQGNSA, per germline. The study ran its PCR with 60 Vbeta and 13 Jbeta primers. The assay was immunoSEQ multiplex PCR, and TCRdb's table has in-frame clones only and misses some. The profile covers 90,000 to 140,000 clones, with 13% to 15% appearing a single time and about 0.8% taken by the ten largest. The source of the sample is a study of cytomegalovirus exposure and HLA in healthy donors. The J gene is TRBJ2-2, the V gene TRBV7-2; maybe TRBD1 (5 bases). The clonotype originates from a female donor in good health and CMV-seronegative. Sequenced material: PBMCs. This CDR3 reads CASRGQWAELFF. The CDR3 coding sequence is TGTGCCAGCAGGGGGCAATGGGCGGAGCTGTTTTTT. Filled out from reference TRBV7-2 and TRBJ2-2, the complete variable domain reads GAGVSQSPSNKVTEKGKDVELRCDPISGHTALYWYRQSLGQGLEFLIYFQGNSAPDKSGLPSDRFSAERTGGSVSTLTIQRTQQEDSAVYLCASRGQWAELFFGEGSRLTVL.